The following is a TCR beta chain sequence with its context. This entry is derived from a study of blood T cell repertoires in COVID-19. In the study overall: Spain, Italy and the United States supplied samples that represented acute and convalescent COVID-19.

Germline V lookup: CDR1 MNHNS, CDR2 SASEGT. V lost 3 bases to trimming and J lost 7 bases; unmatched junction nucleotides: 11. This CDR3 has 15 residues. Source study methods: Nucleated cell number was recorded as an estimate derived from reference gene primer amplification. Profiled with immunoSEQ multiplex PCR; TCRdb holds only in-frame clones, not every one. Clone size and V and J calls were adopted from that table, with D and trimming inferred from the DNA. The sample holds 35,000 to 40,000 clones, roughly 88% seen once. This TCR came from a man aged 60-69 years with active COVID-19. Source material: peripheral blood. J is TRBJ2-7 and V is TRBV6-1; 8 bases match TRBD1. CDR3 amino acids: CASSDNPGTGGEQYF. CDR3 DNA: TGTGCCAGCAGTGATAACCCCGGGACAGGTGGGGAGCAGTACTTC.